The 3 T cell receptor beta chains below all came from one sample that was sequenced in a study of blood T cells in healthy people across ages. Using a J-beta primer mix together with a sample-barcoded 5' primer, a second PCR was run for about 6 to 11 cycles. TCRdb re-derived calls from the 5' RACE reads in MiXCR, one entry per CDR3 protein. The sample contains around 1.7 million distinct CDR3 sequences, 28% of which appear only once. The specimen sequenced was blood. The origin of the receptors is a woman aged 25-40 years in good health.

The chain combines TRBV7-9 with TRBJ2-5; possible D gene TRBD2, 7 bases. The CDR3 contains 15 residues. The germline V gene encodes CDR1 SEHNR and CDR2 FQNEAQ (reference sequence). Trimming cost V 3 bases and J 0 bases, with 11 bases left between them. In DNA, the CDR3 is TGTGCCAGCAGCTTGGAGGGGGGGTACCAAGAGACCCAGTACTTC. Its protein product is CASSLEGGYQETQYF.

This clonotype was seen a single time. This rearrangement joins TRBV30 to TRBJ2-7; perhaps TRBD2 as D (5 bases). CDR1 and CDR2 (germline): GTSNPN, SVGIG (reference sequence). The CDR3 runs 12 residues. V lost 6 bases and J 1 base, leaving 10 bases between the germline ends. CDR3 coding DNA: TGTGCCTGCCGCCCGGGGTCCTACGAGCAGTACTTC. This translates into CACRPGSYEQYF.

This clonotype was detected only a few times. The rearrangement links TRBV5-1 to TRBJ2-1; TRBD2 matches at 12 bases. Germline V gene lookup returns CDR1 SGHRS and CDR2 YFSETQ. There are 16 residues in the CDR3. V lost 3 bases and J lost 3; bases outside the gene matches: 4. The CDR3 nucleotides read TGCGCCAGCAGCTGGCTAGCGGGGGGGCGCTACAATGAGCAGTTCTTC. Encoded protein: CASSWLAGGRYNEQFF.